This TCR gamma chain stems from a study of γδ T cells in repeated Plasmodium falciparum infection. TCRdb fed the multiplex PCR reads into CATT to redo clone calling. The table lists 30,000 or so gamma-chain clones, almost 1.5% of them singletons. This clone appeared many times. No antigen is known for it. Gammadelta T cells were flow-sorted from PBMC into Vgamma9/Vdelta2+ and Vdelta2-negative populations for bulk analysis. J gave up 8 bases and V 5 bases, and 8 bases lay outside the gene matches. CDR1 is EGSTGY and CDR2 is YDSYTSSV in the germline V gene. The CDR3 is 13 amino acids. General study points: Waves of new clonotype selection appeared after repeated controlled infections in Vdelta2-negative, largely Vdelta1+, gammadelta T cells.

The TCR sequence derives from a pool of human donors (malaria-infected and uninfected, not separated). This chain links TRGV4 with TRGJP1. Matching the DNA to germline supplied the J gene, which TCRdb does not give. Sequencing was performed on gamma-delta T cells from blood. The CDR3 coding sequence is TGTGCCACCTGGGCCTGGCGGGGTTGGTTCAAGATATTT. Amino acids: CATWAWRGWFKIF.